The source of this TCR beta chain is a study of blood T cell repertoires in COVID-19. For the study at large: Acute and convalescent COVID-19 specimens originated in the United States, Italy and Spain.

The table lists this clone with a count of one. Other DNA sequences in this specimen translate into the identical CDR3. The length of the CDR3 is 15 residues. Germline loops: CDR1 SGHRS, CDR2 YFSETQ. V lost 4 bases and J lost 0; bases outside the gene matches: 5. In the original processing: Estimated nucleated cell counts came from reference gene primer amplification. Assay used: immunoSEQ multiplex PCR; TCRdb lists only in-frame clones, some missing. That table gives V, J and clone size, and the DNA gave D and trimming. The sample holds 250,000 to 300,000 clones, about 90% seen once. The chain recombines TRBV5-1 with TRBJ2-3, with TRBD1 matching over 7 bases. Source material: peripheral blood. The receptor was derived from a woman between 35 and 50 years old with acute or convalescent COVID-19. This CDR3 reads CASSPDRASTDTQYF. CDR3 DNA: TGCGCCAGCAGCCCCGACAGGGCAAGCACAGATACGCAGTATTTT.